A single TCR beta chain is shown here with its context. The antigen is unknown. The sample belongs to a study of CD8 T cells in ankylosing spondylitis. The study's findings and limits: It was reported that disease-linked clones were significantly enriched in matched ankylosing spondylitis synovial fluid. Before this, some motif variants had been reported in reactive arthritis synovial fluid and blood. Disease-linked clones proved CD8+ and comparatively uncommon in peripheral blood. Blood from ankylosing spondylitis patients appeared to carry a characteristic roughly 8-variant TCR beta motif.

A quantitative 5'-RACE method, one with molecular barcodes, was used to make TCR beta libraries. TCRdb re-analysed the 5' RACE reads in MiXCR, keeping a single row per CDR3 protein. The sample lists over 700,000 distinct CDR3 sequences, about 20% occurring once. Sample: blood, either unsorted or a sorted T cell fraction (not recorded which). The receptor's source is a male donor with ankylosing spondylitis.

DNA for the CDR3: TGTGCCAGCAGCCCCCAGAGGGGCCTCTACGAGCAGTACTTC. It encodes CASSPQRGLYEQYF. The chain links TRBV12-3 or TRBV12-4 to TRBJ2-7; D might be TRBD1 or TRBD2, each matching 5 bases. The V and J ends lost 6 bases and 3 bases respectively, with 15 bases between them. This CDR3 has 14 amino acids.